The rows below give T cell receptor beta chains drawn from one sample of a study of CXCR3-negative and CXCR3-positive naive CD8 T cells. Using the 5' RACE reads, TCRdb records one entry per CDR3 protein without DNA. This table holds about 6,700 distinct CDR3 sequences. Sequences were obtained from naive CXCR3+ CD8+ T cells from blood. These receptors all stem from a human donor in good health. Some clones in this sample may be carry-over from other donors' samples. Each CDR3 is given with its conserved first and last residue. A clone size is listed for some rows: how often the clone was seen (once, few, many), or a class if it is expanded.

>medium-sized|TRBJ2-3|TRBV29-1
CSGAAGDTQYF
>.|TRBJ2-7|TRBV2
CASSEAPTSGSSEQYF
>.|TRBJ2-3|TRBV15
CATSSSADTQYF
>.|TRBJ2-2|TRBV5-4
CASSRDGGYTGELFF
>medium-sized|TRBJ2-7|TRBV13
CASSFSTGLGPEQYF
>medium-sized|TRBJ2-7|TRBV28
CASSSIGLAGDHEQYF
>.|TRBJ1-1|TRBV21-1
CASTNVGRPNTEAFF
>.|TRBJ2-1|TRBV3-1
CASSLGLAGGSSYNEQFF
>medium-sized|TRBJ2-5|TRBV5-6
CASSSHLTGNRETQYF
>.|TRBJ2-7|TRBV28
CASSFFGNSYEQYF
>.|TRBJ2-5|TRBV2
CASSDKFQETQYF
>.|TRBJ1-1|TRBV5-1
CASSATGGINTEAFF
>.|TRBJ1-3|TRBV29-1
CSVVKLGSGNTIYF
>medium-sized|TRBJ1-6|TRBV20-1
CSAESSYNSPLHF
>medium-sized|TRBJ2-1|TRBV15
CATSADREVNEQFF
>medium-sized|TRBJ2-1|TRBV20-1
CSARDLIPNEQFF
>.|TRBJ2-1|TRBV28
CASSLSLAGVDEQFF
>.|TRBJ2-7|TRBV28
CASSWGLAPGSYEQYF
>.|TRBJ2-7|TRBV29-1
CSVELAEPLNYEQYF
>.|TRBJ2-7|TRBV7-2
CASSFWDRVNEQYF
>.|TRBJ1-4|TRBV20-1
CSAILPHRAREEKLFF
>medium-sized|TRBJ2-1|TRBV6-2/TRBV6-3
CASSYSKGNNEQFF
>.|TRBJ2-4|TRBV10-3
CAISSPGSPTPNIQYF
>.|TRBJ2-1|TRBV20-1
CSATPSGGIKYNEQFF
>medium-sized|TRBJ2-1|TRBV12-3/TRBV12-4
CASSYLLAGGPYEQFF
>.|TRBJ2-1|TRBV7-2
CASSFGVYNEQFF
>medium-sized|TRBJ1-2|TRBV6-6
CASSPQQGLGYGYTF
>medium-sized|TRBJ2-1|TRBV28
CASSGISTSGSYNEQFF